These 11 T cell receptor beta chains were all obtained from the same sample, sequenced in a study of shared clonotypes between healthy human individuals. Assay: immunoSEQ multiplex PCR; the TCRdb copy retains only in-frame clones and omits some. The repertoire includes roughly 700,000 clones, approximately 79% of them detected once, and 1.5% to 2% sits in the top ten. Sequenced input: memory CD4+ T cells sorted from blood. Subset defined: CD45RA-negative fraction. These receptors all stem from a woman younger than 45 in good health.

The chain joins TRBV6-6 to TRBJ1-2; 8 bases are shared with TRBD1. This CDR3 has 15 amino acids. Trimming removed 2 bases from V and 6 bases from J; junction bases left unmatched: 8. Germline CDR1 MNHNY, CDR2 SVGAGI (reference sequence). The CDR3 nucleotides read TGTGCCAGCAGTTACAAGCGTGACAGGGGACATGGCTACACCTTC. The encoded protein is CASSYKRDRGHGYTF.

The rearrangement joins TRBV5-1 to TRBJ2-3; 8 bases line up with TRBD1. This CDR3 region has 15 residues. Losses at the gene ends were 0 bases for V and 3 bases for J; bases not matched to a gene: 3. Per germline, CDR1 SGHRS and CDR2 YFSETQ. CDR3: CASSLGTGLTDTQYF. CDR3 nucleotide sequence: TGCGCCAGCAGCTTGGGGACAGGGTTAACAGATACGCAGTATTTT.

The V call is TRBV29-1, the J call TRBJ1-3; D gene ambiguous. Trimming took off 6 bases at V and 1 base at J, with 4 bases between the two ends. The CDR3 has 11 residues. Germline V gives CDR1 SQVTM, CDR2 ANQGSEA. As DNA, the CDR3 is TGCAGCGTCCTGTCTGGAAACACCATATATTTT. As protein: CSVLSGNTIYF. The variable domain in full, with the rest retrieved from reference TRBV29-1 and TRBJ1-3, is SAVISQKPSRDICQRGTSLTIQCQVDSQVTMMFWYRQQPGQSLTLIATANQGSEATYESGFVIDKFPISRPNLTFSTLTVSNMSPEDSSIYLCSVLSGNTIYFGEGSWLTVV.

J is TRBJ2-3 and V is TRBV6-5; D unresolved. The V and J ends lost 6 bases and 0 bases respectively, with 7 bases between them. Germline-derived CDR1 and CDR2 are MNHEY and SVGAGI. This CDR3 has 13 residues. In DNA, the CDR3 is TGTGCCAGCAGACACGAAAGCACAGATACGCAGTATTTT. Protein product: CASRHESTDTQYF.

This chain joins TRBV6-1 and TRBJ1-5; D unresolved. This CDR3 spans 14 amino acids. In germline, CDR1 is MNHNS, CDR2 SASEGT. V lost 2 bases, J lost 0 bases, and 5 bases lay in between. CDR3 sequence: CASSEYGSNQPQHF. In DNA, the CDR3 is TGTGCCAGCAGTGAATACGGTAGCAATCAGCCCCAGCATTTT.

The rearrangement uses TRBV4-1 and TRBJ1-3; D is uncertain. Germline V CDR1 and CDR2: MGHRA, YSYEKL. This CDR3 is 13 amino acids long. V was clipped by 4 bases and J by 2 bases, with 6 bases between them. CDR3 nucleotide sequence: TGCGCCAGCAGCCCCCCCCCTGGAAACACCATATATTTT. Protein product: CASSPPPGNTIYF.

To note about this clone: Other DNA sequences in this specimen translate into the identical CDR3. The chain links TRBV28 to TRBJ1-5; D not certain. Germline values: CDR1 MDHEN, CDR2 SYDVKM. The CDR3 totals 12 residues. Trimming removed 5 bases at V and 6 bases at J, with 8 bases between. The CDR3 DNA follows: TGTGCCAGCAGTCTTGAGGGTCAGCCCCAGCATTTT. Translating gives CASSLEGQPQHF.

This clone was observed at least ten times. The chain is built from TRBV5-4 and TRBJ2-5; 8 bases line up with TRBD2. This CDR3 has 15 amino acids. CDR1 and CDR2 from the germline V gene are SGHNT and YYREEE (reference sequence). V dropped 3 bases and J dropped 5; count of bases not matched to a gene: 9. CDR3 residues: CASSWASGSKETQYF. The CDR3 nucleotides read TGTGCCAGCAGCTGGGCAAGCGGGAGCAAGGAGACCCAGTACTTC.

The chain is built from TRBV6-6 and TRBJ2-7; D is ambiguous. V lost 2 bases and J lost 2, with 10 bases in between. CDR1 is MNHNY, CDR2 SVGAGI, per germline (reference sequence). This CDR3 region has 14 residues. The CDR3 DNA reads as TGTGCCAGCAGTTACATAGAGGATGCCTACGAGCAGTACTTC. Translation: CASSYIEDAYEQYF.

The V and J genes are TRBV5-1 and TRBJ2-7; TRBD1 aligns across 11 bases. V lost 4 bases, J lost 4 bases, and 4 bases stayed unmatched. Per the germline V gene, CDR1 is SGHRS and CDR2 is YFSETQ. The CDR3 totals 14 residues. In nucleotides, the CDR3 is TGCGCCAGCAGCCAGGACAGGGGGCTGTACGAGCAGTACTTC. It is translated as CASSQDRGLYEQYF. Based on the CDR3 plus reference TRBV5-1 and TRBJ2-7, the full variable domain is KAGVTQTPRYLIKTRGQQVTLSCSPISGHRSVSWYQQTPGQGLQFLFEYFSETQRNKGNFPGRFSGRQFSNSRSEMNVSTLELGDSALYLCASSQDRGLYEQYFGPGTRLTVT.

Here the CDR3 DNA reads TGTGCCAGCAGTCCAATAGAGGGCAGGGCCACTGAAGCTTTCTTT. Its translation: CASSPIEGRATEAFF. The chain recombines TRBV28 with TRBJ1-1, with a possible D match to TRBD1 (5 bases). Germline assignment: CDR1 MDHEN and CDR2 SYDVKM. The CDR3 sequence is 15 residues long. Trimming cost V 5 bases and J 4 bases, with 17 bases left between them. The whole variable domain, remainder taken from reference TRBV28 and TRBJ1-1, is DVKVTQSSRYLVKRTGEKVFLECVQDMDHENMFWYRQDPGLGLRLIYFSYDVKMKEKGDIPEGYSVSREKKERFSLILESASTNQTSMYLCASSPIEGRATEAFFGQGTRLTVV.